This T cell receptor (beta chain) was recorded in a study of human T cells and chemical hapten exposure (dated by TCRdb to the early 2020s). Regarding the research as a whole: For sensitization, 2% DPC in acetone was applied to a roughly 2 cm by roughly 2 cm area of upper inner arm skin. Weekly therapeutic DPC doses were additionally applied to the scalp of patients throughout the approximately 23-week study period. Patch testing was performed on the upper back with Finn chambers containing 0.01% DPC, and the patch tests were scored after 6 days according to International Contact Dermatitis Research Group standards. Most of the patients in the cohort were female, and the cohort covered alopecia areata with under or over 50% scalp involvement, alopecia totalis and alopecia universalis. The libraries were sequenced as a pool, and the TCR yield per sample differed mostly because of small variations in library volumes within the pool. In alopecia patients, the study followed how the peripheral blood TCR repertoire changed in vivo over primary and secondary sensitization to diphenylcyclopropenone (DPC), a hapten. Blood samples were taken from patients before sensitization (week 0) and at 2, 6 and about 24 weeks after DPC sensitization. Blood for TCR sequencing was provided by twenty-nine alopecia patients at one to four time points (pre-sensitization, 2, 6 and 24 weeks).

In the germline V gene, CDR1 corresponds to SGHTA and CDR2 to FQGNSA. There are 16 amino acids in the CDR3, from cysteine to phenylalanine inclusive. Only CDR3 DNA is held: 48 bases, read in frame from base 1. Germline trimming amounts to 0 bases on V and 4 bases on J, with 4 as the count of junction bases outside the gene matches. This clonotype showed up just a few times. It lacks a known antigen. No much larger clone exists at a distance of one base, and base qualities are not known. Reading the label with the study, this specimen's time point is: patch test 3, about 24 weeks after DPC sensitization. The sample's treatment or condition label, in plain terms: therapeutic diphenylcyclopropenone sensitization with weekly scalp DPC. At every patch-test visit, the blood draw took place before the patch test was put on. Patients were eligible if aged 18 to 70, diagnosed with alopecia and judged suitable for DPC therapy, and pregnant patients were excluded. Unfractionated whole blood was collected in Tempus Blood RNA tubes, and total RNA was extracted from that blood.

Overall study results and their limits: Because every patient had alopecia, a presumed autoimmune disease, the patients' immune response might differ from that of healthy individuals. Repeated subsampling changed both the strength of the expansion versus patch-test correlation and the threshold at which that correlation became significant. DPC sensitization did not change how many TCRs were above 1 in 1000 frequency, and no evidence was found of alterations in global repertoire structure. Significantly more large CDR3 similarity clusters were formed by expanded TCRs than by pre-sensitization or healthy control sets, consistent with antigen-driven responses. The number of PT1 expanded TCRs positively correlated with patch test score, significant at thresholds 8, 16 and 32 but not 4.

Library preparation was by RACE. The run used a NextSeq 500. Library preparation attached unique molecular identifiers to individual cDNA molecules for quantitative, reproducible TCR counting. For every blood RNA sample, sequencing covered both the TCR alpha and TCR beta chains. In the source study's methods: A median of roughly 98,000 TCRs per sample was observed, with a range of about 20,000 to 690,600. The Decombinator software suite was used to annotate the V, J and CDR3 of the TCR reads. To make PS versus PT1 abundance plots, every sample was subsampled to the same number of TCRs (28,000). Expanded TCRs were defined as absent before sensitization and observed at least eight times at the 2-week time point. The public reads were reprocessed in TCRdb via fastp at Q25 and MiXCR, keeping in-frame beta chains. Rows with one shared CDR3 protein collapse into an entry with the most common genes and DNA. None of the V and J calls come from the authors' own analysis; TCRdb made them. The sample profile shows about 160,000 distinct CDR3 sequences; approximately 30% of them were found once. The top ten clonotypes cover 2% to 2.5% of the sample.

Recombination connected TRBV7-2 to TRBJ2-2; TRBD2 aligns with 8 central bases. This receptor was identified in a woman aged 18-35 years with alopecia areata. Some clones in this sample may be carry-over from other donors' samples. This sample comprised whole blood, obtained in connection with sensitization to the hapten diphenylcyclopropenone (DPC). The nucleotide sequence reads TGTGCCAGCAGCTTAGCTGGGACTAGAGTCACCGGGGAGCTGTTTTTT. Its product reads: CASSLAGTRVTGELFF.